The 5 T cell receptor beta chains listed next were all sequenced from one sample in a study of CD8+ T cells in alopecia areata. Reverse transcribed after extraction, RNA yielded cDNA as the sequencing template. The table came from immunoSEQ multiplex PCR; TCRdb's copy has only in-frame clones and leaves some out. This sample has roughly 140,000 clones, with roughly 60% found just once. What was sequenced was CD8+ T cells sorted from blood. The receptors shown here come from a human donor in good health.

This clone occurred once. The chain couples TRBV2 to TRBJ1-1, with D perhaps TRBD1 (6 bases). This CDR3 is built from 15 residues. Trimming took 5 bases from V and 1 from J, leaving 14 bases between them. Germline CDR1 SNHLY, CDR2 FYNNEI. The CDR3 sequence is CASSHPTGKNTEAFF. DNA for the CDR3: TGTGCCAGCAGTCACCCGACAGGAAAGAACACTGAAGCTTTCTTT.

This chain uses TRBV28 with TRBJ2-7; TRBD1 matches at 11 bases. The J segment lost 3 bases and the V segment lost 2 bases, leaving 3 bases of the junction unmatched. CDR1 and CDR2 (germline): MDHEN, SYDVKM. The CDR3 is 15 amino acids. The CDR3 DNA is TGTGCCAGCAGTTTACAGGGACAGGGGGGCTACGAGCAGTACTTC. It encodes CASSLQGQGGYEQYF.

This clone has only a few counts. V is TRBV27 and J is TRBJ1-2; D call uncertain. Germline V gene data show CDR1 as MNHEY and CDR2 as SMNVEV (reference sequence). The CDR3 consists of 13 residues. Trimming cost V 0 bases and J 8 bases, with 10 bases left between them. CDR3 DNA sequence: TGTGCCAGCAGTTTATCGGCAAAGGGCGGCTACACCTTC. This encodes CASSLSAKGGYTF.

This clone was found a few times. This rearrangement joins TRBV27 to TRBJ1-5; no firm D call. There are 15 residues in the CDR3. Germline CDR1 reads MNHEY; CDR2 reads SMNVEV (reference sequence). Trimming removed 0 bases at V and 4 bases at J, with 10 bases between. This CDR3 is CASSLSQTGNQPQHF. CDR3 bases: TGTGCCAGCAGTTTATCCCAGACGGGGAATCAGCCCCAGCATTTT.

The chain combines TRBV21-1 with TRBJ2-7; the table's D call, TRBD2, has no DNA check behind it. TRBV21-1 is described as a pseudogene. The CDR3 is 12 residues long. CDR3 nucleotide sequence: TGTGCCAGCAGTTCTCGAGGGAACGAGCAGTACTTC. This sequence encodes CASSSRGNEQYF.